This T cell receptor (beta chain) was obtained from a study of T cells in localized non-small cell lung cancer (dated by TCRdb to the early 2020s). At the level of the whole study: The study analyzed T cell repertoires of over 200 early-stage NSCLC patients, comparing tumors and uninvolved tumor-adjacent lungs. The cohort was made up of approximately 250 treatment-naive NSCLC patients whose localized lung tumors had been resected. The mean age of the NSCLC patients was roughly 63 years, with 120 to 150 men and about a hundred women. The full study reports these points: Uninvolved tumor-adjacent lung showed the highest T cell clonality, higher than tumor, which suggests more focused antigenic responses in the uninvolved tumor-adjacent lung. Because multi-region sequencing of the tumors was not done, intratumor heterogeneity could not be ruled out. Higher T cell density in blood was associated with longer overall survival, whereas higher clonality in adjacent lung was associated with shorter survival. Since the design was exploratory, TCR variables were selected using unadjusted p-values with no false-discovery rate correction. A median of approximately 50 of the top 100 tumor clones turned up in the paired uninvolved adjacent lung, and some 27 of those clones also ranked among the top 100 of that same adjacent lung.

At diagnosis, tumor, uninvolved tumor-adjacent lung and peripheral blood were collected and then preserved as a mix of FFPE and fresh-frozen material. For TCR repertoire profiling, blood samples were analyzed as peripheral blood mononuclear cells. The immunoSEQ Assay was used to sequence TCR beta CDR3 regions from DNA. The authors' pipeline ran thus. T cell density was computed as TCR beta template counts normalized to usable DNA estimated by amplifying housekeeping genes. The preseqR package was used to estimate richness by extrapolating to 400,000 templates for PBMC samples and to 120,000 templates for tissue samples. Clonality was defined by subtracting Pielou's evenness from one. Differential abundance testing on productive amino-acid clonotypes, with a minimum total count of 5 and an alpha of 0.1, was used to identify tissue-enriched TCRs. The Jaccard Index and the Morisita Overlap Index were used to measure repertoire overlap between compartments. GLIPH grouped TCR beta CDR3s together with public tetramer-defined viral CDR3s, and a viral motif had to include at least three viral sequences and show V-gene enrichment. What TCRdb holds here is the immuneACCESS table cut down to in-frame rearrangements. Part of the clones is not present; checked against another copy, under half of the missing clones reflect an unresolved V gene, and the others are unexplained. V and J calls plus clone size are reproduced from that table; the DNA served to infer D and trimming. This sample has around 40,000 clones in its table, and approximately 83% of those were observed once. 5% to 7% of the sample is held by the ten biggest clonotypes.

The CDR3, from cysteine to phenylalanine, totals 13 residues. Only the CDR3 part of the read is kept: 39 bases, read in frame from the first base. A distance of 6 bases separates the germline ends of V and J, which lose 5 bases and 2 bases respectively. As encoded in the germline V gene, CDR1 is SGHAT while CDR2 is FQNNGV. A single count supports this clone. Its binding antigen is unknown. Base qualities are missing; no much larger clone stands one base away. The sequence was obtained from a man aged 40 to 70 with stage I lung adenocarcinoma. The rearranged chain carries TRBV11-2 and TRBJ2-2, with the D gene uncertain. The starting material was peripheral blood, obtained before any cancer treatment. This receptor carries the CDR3 CASSILNTGELFF. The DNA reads TGTGCCAGCAGCATCCTCAACACCGGGGAGCTGTTTTTT. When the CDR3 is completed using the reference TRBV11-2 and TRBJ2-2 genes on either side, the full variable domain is EAGVAQSPRYKIIEKRQSVAFWCNPISGHATLYWYQQILGQGPKLLIQFQNNGVVDDSQLPKDRFSAERLKGVDSTLKIQPAKLEDSAVYLCASSILNTGELFFGEGSRLTVL.